Reported below is one T cell receptor (beta chain). The antigen remains undetermined. TCRdb's copy holds only in-frame clones and misses some; the assay was immunoSEQ multiplex PCR. The sample contains fewer than 110,000 clones, approximately 90% of which appear only once. The source of the sample is a study of graft-versus-host responses after intestinal transplantation. Germline assignment: CDR1 SNHLY and CDR2 FYNNEI. Trimming took 9 bases from V and 6 from J; bases not matched to a gene: 4. The CDR3 is made up of 12 amino acids. J is TRBJ1-1 and V is TRBV2, with TRBD1 matching over 10 bases. The sample consisted of unstimulated CD4+ T cells sorted from spleen or lymph node cells, taken before transplant. The TCR sequence derives from a human donor who was the organ donor for an intestinal transplant. The CDR3 loop is CARGTGDAEAFF. The CDR3 nucleotides read TGTGCCAGAGGGACAGGGGACGCTGAAGCTTTCTTT.